This is a list of T cell receptor beta chains from one sample in a study of cytomegalovirus exposure and HLA in healthy donors. Sequencing used immunoSEQ multiplex PCR; TCRdb keeps in-frame clones, though not all of them. The data hold about 130,000 clones, with over 60% observed a single time. The sample comprised PBMCs. The source of these receptors is a human donor in good health. Both conserved end residues are part of each CDR3. The D gene is left open where the match is weak. Clone size is not always given. Where it is, it says once, few, many or a class for expanded clones.

d_call: -; j_call: TRBJ2-7; clone_size: few; v_call: TRBV6-5; cdr3_aa: CASSSGVNSYEQYF; cdr3_nt: TGTGCCAGCAGTTCAGGGGTAAACTCCTACGAGCAGTACTTC
d_call: -; j_call: TRBJ1-6; clone_size: once; v_call: TRBV5-6; cdr3_aa: CASRTRLPRSPLHF; cdr3_nt: TGTGCCAGCAGGACGCGGCTGCCTCGTTCACCCCTCCACTTT
d_call: TRBD1; j_call: TRBJ2-6; clone_size: -; v_call: TRBV19; cdr3_aa: CASSMKGPGTGDSGANVLTF; cdr3_nt: TGTGCCAGTAGTATGAAAGGTCCCGGGACAGGCGACTCTGGGGCCAACGTCCTGACTTTC
d_call: TRBD1; j_call: TRBJ2-7; clone_size: once; v_call: TRBV4-3; cdr3_aa: CASSQDRGLYEQYF; cdr3_nt: TGCGCCAGCAGCCAAGACAGGGGGCTTTACGAGCAGTACTTC
d_call: -; j_call: TRBJ2-1; clone_size: -; v_call: TRBV4-3; cdr3_aa: CASSQDMGDEQFF; cdr3_nt: TGCGCCAGCAGCCAAGATATGGGCGATGAGCAGTTCTTC
d_call: TRBD2; j_call: TRBJ2-3; clone_size: -; v_call: TRBV7-6; cdr3_aa: CASSLATSGGTDTQYF; cdr3_nt: TGTGCCAGCAGCTTAGCGACTAGCGGGGGCACAGATACGCAGTATTTT
d_call: TRBD2; j_call: TRBJ2-1; clone_size: once; v_call: TRBV7-3; cdr3_aa: CASSLDWEGDEQFF; cdr3_nt: TGTGCCAGCAGCTTAGACTGGGAGGGCGATGAGCAGTTCTTC
d_call: TRBD2; j_call: TRBJ2-1; clone_size: -; v_call: TRBV4-2; cdr3_aa: CASSQASSGTSNEQFF; cdr3_nt: TGTGCCAGCAGCCAAGCCTCCTCCGGGACTAGCAATGAGCAGTTCTTC
d_call: -; j_call: TRBJ1-5; clone_size: -; v_call: TRBV27; cdr3_aa: CASSPRGVSNQPQHF; cdr3_nt: TGTGCCAGTTCCCCGCGGGGGGTAAGCAATCAGCCCCAGCATTTT
d_call: TRBD1; j_call: TRBJ1-2; clone_size: -; v_call: TRBV5-1; cdr3_aa: CASSLEQGWYGYTF; cdr3_nt: TGCGCCAGCAGCTTGGAACAGGGGTGGTATGGCTACACCTTC
d_call: -; j_call: TRBJ2-1; clone_size: -; v_call: TRBV6-5; cdr3_aa: CASSPRDYNEQFF; cdr3_nt: TGTGCCAGCAGTCCCCGGGACTACAATGAGCAGTTCTTC
d_call: -; j_call: TRBJ1-3; clone_size: -; v_call: TRBV6-5; cdr3_aa: CASSYSNMGDTIYF; cdr3_nt: TGTGCCAGCAGTTACTCGAATATGGGCGACACCATATATTTT
d_call: TRBD2; j_call: TRBJ2-7; clone_size: -; v_call: TRBV18; cdr3_aa: CASSLEQAGGFYEQYF; cdr3_nt: TGTGCCAGCTCACTAGAACAAGCGGGGGGGTTTTACGAGCAGTACTTC
d_call: TRBD2; j_call: TRBJ2-3; clone_size: -; v_call: TRBV4-2; cdr3_aa: CASSQVKTSGGNTDTQYF; cdr3_nt: TGTGCCAGCAGCCAAGTTAAGACTAGCGGGGGAAACACAGATACGCAGTATTTT
d_call: TRBD1; j_call: TRBJ2-3; clone_size: -; v_call: TRBV27; cdr3_aa: CASRDRVRGTQYF; cdr3_nt: TGTGCCAGCCGGGACAGGGTTAGAGGTACGCAGTATTTT
d_call: -; j_call: TRBJ2-7; clone_size: -; v_call: TRBV7-3; cdr3_aa: CASSLTGGTNYEQYF; cdr3_nt: TGTGCCAGCAGTCTAACCGGCGGGACGAACTACGAGCAGTACTTC
d_call: -; j_call: TRBJ2-5; clone_size: -; v_call: TRBV9; cdr3_aa: CASNTPPQETQYF; cdr3_nt: TGTGCCAGCAACACCCCCCCCCAAGAGACCCAGTACTTC
d_call: TRBD1; j_call: TRBJ1-2; clone_size: once; v_call: TRBV2; cdr3_aa: CASSQMDRGRYGYTF; cdr3_nt: TGTGCCAGCAGTCAAATGGACAGGGGAAGATATGGCTACACCTTC
d_call: TRBD1; j_call: TRBJ1-1; clone_size: -; v_call: TRBV5-1; cdr3_aa: CASSFTGENTEAFF; cdr3_nt: TGCGCCAGCAGCTTCACAGGGGAAAACACTGAAGCTTTCTTT
d_call: -; j_call: TRBJ1-1; clone_size: -; v_call: TRBV21-1; cdr3_aa: CASTSGHPRGNTEAFF; cdr3_nt: TGTGCCAGCACCTCGGGACACCCCCGGGGGAACACTGAAGCTTTCTTT
d_call: -; j_call: TRBJ1-1; clone_size: -; v_call: TRBV23-1; cdr3_aa: CASSQSRPTRRGYRTEAFF; cdr3_nt: TGCGCCAGCAGTCAATCTCGTCCGACGAGACGAGGGTATAGAACTGAAGCTTTCTTT
d_call: TRBD2; j_call: TRBJ2-3; clone_size: -; v_call: TRBV18; cdr3_aa: CASSPITSGTDTQYF; cdr3_nt: TGTGCCAGCTCACCAATAACTAGCGGCACAGATACGCAGTATTTT